This T cell receptor (beta chain) was observed in a study of control samples from healthy donors and cancer patients. Sequencing was performed with immunoSEQ multiplex PCR; in TCRdb, only in-frame clones are kept and a portion is missing. The data contain some 96,000 clones, over 75% of them singletons. Germline V gene lookup returns CDR1 MNHEY and CDR2 SVGEGT. The ends lost 5 bases at V and 5 bases at J; junction bases unmatched: 5. This CDR3 spans 15 amino acids. The clonotype was recovered from a woman aged 50 to 60 in good health. The chain carries TRBV6-2 or TRBV6-3 and TRBJ2-2; 10 bases line up with TRBD1. Sequenced: blood. This CDR3 is CASSPGQGDTGELFF. The CDR3 region has the DNA TGTGCCAGCAGTCCAGGACAGGGGGATACCGGGGAGCTGTTTTTT.